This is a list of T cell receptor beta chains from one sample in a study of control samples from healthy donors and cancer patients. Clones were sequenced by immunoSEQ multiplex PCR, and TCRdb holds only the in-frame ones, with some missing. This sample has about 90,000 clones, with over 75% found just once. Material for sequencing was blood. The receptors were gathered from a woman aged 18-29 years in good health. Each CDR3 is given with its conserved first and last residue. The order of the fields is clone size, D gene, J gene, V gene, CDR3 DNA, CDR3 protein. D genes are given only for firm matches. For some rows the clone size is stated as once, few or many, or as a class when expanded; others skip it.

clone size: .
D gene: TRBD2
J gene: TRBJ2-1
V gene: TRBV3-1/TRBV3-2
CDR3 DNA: TGTGCCAGCAGCCGCATAGCGGGGGGGCCTTCCGATGAGCAGTTCTTC
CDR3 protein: CASSRIAGGPSDEQFF

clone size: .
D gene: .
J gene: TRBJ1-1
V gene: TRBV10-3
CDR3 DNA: TGTGCCAAAAAACAGGACATGAACACTGAAGCTTTCTTT
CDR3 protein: CAKKQDMNTEAFF

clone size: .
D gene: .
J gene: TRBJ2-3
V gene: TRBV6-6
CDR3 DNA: TGTGCCAGCAGCACCGAAACAGATACGCAGTATTTT
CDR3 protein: CASSTETDTQYF

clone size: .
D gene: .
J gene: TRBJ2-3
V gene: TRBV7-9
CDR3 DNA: TGTGCCAGCAGCTTAGGTAGGAGGGGAGACACAGATACGCAGTATTTT
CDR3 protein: CASSLGRRGDTDTQYF

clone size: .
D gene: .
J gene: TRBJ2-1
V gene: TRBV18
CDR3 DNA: TGTGCCAGCTCACCACCGAGGGGGAATGAGCAGTTCTTC
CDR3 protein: CASSPPRGNEQFF

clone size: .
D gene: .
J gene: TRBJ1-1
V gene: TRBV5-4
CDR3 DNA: TGTGCCAGCAGGAATGAGGGGAGAACTGAAGCTTTCTTT
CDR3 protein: CASRNEGRTEAFF

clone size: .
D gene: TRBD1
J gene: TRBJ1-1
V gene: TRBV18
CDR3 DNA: TGTGCCAGCTCACCCAGAGACAGGGTTATCGGCACTGAAGCTTTCTTT
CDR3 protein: CASSPRDRVIGTEAFF

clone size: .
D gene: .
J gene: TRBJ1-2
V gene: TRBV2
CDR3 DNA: TGTGCCAGCAGCATAGGTAGCTATGGCTACACCTTC
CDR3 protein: CASSIGSYGYTF

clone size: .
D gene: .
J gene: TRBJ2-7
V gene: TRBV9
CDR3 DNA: TGTGCCAGCAGCCCAACAGGATACCCGGCCTACGAGCAGTACTTC
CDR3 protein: CASSPTGYPAYEQYF

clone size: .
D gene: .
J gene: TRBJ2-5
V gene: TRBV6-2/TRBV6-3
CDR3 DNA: TGTGCCAGCAGCCATGCGGAGACCCAGTACTTC
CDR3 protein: CASSHAETQYF

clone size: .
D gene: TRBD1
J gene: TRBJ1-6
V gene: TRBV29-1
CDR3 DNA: TGCAGCGTTGAAAAGGGGGCAGGGCTTTCGGCCCTCCACTTT
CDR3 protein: CSVEKGAGLSALHF

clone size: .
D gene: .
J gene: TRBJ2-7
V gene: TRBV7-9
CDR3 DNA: TGTGCCAGCAGCCGACCCACGGGACTTCTAAGCTCCTACGAGCAGTACTTC
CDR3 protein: CASSRPTGLLSSYEQYF

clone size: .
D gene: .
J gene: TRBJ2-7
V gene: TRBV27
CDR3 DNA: TGTGCCAGCAATGTGGGGCCCTCGGCCTCGATGTACTTC
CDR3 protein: CASNVGPSASMYF

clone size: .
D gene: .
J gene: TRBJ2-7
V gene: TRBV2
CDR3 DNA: TGTGCCAGCAGTCCCGGATCCGGAAACTACGAGCAGTACTTC
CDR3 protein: CASSPGSGNYEQYF

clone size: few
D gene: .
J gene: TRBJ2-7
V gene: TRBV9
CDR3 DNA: TGTGCCAGCAGCGTACGGTTGACGGGAGAGCAGTACTTC
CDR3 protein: CASSVRLTGEQYF

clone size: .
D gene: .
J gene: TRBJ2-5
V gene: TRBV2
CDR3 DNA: TGTGCCAGCAGTGTTCAGGGGCCGCCGATAGAGACCCAGTACTTC
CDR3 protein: CASSVQGPPIETQYF

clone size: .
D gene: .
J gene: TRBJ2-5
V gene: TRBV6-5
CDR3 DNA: TGTGCCAGTGCAGAGACGCCGGGGGCGGAGACCCAGTACTTC
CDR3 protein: CASAETPGAETQYF

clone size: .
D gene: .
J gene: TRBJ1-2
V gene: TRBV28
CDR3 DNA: TGTGCCAGCAGTTTAGGGCCAGGGACGGGCTATGGCTACACCTTC
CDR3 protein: CASSLGPGTGYGYTF

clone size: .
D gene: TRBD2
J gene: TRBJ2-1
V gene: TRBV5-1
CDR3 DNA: TGCGCCAGCAGCTCTGGGACTAGCGGGGGCACTAGCTCCTACAATGAGCAGTTCTTC
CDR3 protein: CASSSGTSGGTSSYNEQFF

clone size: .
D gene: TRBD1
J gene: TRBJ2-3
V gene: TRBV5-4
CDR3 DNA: TGTGCCAGCAGCCACAGGGGTGTCTCAGATACGCAGTATTTT
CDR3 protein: CASSHRGVSDTQYF

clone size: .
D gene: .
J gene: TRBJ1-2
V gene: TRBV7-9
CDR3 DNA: TGTGCCAGCAGCCAAGAGGAGACAGCCTACTATGGCTACACCTTC
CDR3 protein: CASSQEETAYYGYTF

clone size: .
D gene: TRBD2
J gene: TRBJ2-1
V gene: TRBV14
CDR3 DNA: TGTGCCAGCAGCCAAGATTTACTAGCGGTTAGCTCCTACAATGAGCAGTTCTTC
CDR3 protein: CASSQDLLAVSSYNEQFF

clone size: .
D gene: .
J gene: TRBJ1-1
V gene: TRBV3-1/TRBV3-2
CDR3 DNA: TGTGCCAGCAGCCAAACGGCGGGGGCGGGGACTGAAGCTTTCTTT
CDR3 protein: CASSQTAGAGTEAFF

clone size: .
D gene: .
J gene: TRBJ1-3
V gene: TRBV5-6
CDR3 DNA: TGTGCCAGCAGCTTATCCAGTATCTCTGGAAACACCATATATTTT
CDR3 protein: CASSLSSISGNTIYF

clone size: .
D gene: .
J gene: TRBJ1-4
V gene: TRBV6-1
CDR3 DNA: TGTGCCAGCAGTGAAAGAATCGGACTATCCAACGAAAAACTGTTTTTT
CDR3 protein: CASSERIGLSNEKLFF

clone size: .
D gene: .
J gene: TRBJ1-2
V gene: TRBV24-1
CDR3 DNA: TGTGCCACCAGTGACCTTGGGACGGTTTATGGCTACACCTTC
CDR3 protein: CATSDLGTVYGYTF

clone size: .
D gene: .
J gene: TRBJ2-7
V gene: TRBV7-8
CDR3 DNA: TGTGCCAGCAGCTTCAGCGAGGGGGAATACGAGCAGTACTTC
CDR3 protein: CASSFSEGEYEQYF

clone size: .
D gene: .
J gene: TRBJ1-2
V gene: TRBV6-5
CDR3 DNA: TGTGCCAGCACCATTATCGGTAGCTATGGCTACACCTTC
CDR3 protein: CASTIIGSYGYTF

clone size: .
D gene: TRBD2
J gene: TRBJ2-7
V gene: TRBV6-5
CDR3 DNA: TGTGCCAGCAGTTTAACTAGCGGGGGGGTTCGCGAGCAGTACTTC
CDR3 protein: CASSLTSGGVREQYF

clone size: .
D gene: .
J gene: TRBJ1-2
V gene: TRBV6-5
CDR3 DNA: TGTGCCACAATCGGGTGGCCGCCCCCGGGGGGCTACACCTTC
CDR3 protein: CATIGWPPPGGYTF

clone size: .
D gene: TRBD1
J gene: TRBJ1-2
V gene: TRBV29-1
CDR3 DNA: TGCAGCGGTGGACAGGAGTATGGCTACACCTTC
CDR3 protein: CSGGQEYGYTF

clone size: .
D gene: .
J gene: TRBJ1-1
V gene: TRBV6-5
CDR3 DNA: TGTGCCAGCAGTTACGGAGGGGCTCGAACTGAAGCTTTCTTT
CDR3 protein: CASSYGGARTEAFF

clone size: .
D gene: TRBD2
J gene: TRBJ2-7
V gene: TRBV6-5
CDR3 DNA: TGTGCCGTGGGACTAGCGGGGGGCTACGAGCAGTACTTC
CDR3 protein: CAVGLAGGYEQYF

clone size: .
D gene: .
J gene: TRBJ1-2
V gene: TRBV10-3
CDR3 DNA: TGTGCCATACGACAGGACCTTAACTATGGCTACACCTTC
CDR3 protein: CAIRQDLNYGYTF

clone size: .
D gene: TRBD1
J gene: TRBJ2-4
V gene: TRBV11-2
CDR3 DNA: TGTGCCAGCAGCTCAAACGGACAGGGCAAAAACATTCAGTACTTC
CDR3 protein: CASSSNGQGKNIQYF

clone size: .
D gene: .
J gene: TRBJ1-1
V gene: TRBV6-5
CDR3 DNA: TGTGCCAGCAAACTACAGGGAGACACTGAAGCTTTCTTT
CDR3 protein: CASKLQGDTEAFF

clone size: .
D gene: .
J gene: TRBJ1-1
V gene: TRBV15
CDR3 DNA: TGTGCCACCAGCAGGGAACCTCAAGGTGAAGCTTTCTTT
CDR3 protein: CATSREPQGEAFF

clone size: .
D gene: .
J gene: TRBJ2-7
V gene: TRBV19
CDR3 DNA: TGTGCCAGTAAGGGCCCAGACAACTACGAGCAGTACTTC
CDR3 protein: CASKGPDNYEQYF

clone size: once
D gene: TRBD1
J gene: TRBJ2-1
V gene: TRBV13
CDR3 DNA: TGTGCCAGCAGCTTAGGAACCCGGGACAGGGGATGGAATGAGCAGTTCTTC
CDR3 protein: CASSLGTRDRGWNEQFF

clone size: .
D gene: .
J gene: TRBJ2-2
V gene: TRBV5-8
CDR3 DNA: TGTGCCAGCAGCTTGGGTCCTACCACCGGGGAGCTGTTTTTT
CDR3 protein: CASSLGPTTGELFF

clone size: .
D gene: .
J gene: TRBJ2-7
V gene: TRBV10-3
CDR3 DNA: TGTGCCATCAGTGAGTTAGACGGAACCTACGAGCAGTACTTC
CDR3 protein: CAISELDGTYEQYF

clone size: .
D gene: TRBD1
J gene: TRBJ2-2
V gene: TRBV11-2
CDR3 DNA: TGTGCCAGCAGTCCGGGACAGGCTACGAACACCGGGGAGCTGTTTTTT
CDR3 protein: CASSPGQATNTGELFF

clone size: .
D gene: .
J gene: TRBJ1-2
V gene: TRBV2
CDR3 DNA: TGTGCCAGCAGTGAAGGGGGAGCGTCTGGCTACACCTTC
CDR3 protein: CASSEGGASGYTF

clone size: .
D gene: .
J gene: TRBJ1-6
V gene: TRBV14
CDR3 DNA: TGTGCCAGCAGCCAACTTCAGGACCATAATTCACCCCTCCACTTT
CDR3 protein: CASSQLQDHNSPLHF

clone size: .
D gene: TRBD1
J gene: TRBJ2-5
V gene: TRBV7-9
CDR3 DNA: TGTGCCAGCAGCCTTCACTACGGGACAGACCAGGAGACCCAGTACTTC
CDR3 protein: CASSLHYGTDQETQYF

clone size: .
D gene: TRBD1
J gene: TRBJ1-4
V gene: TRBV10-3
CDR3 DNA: TGTGCCATCAGCGATTCGGGACAGACAACTAATGAAAAACTGTTTTTT
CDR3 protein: CAISDSGQTTNEKLFF

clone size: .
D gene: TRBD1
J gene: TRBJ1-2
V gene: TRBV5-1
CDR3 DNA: TGCGCCAGCAGCCGGGGACAGGGAGGGGATGGCTACACCTTC
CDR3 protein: CASSRGQGGDGYTF

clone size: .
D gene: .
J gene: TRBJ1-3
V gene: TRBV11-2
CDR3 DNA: TGTGCCAGCAGCTTAGGAGGGGGAGGAAACACCATATATTTT
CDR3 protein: CASSLGGGGNTIYF

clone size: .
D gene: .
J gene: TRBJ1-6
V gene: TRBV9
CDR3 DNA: TGTGCCAGCAGCGTTGGCAGCTCCTATAATTCACCCCTCCACTTT
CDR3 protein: CASSVGSSYNSPLHF

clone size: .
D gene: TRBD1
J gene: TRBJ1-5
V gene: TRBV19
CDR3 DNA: TGTGCCAGTAGTATGTGGAACAGGGGATTAGACCAGCCCCAGCATTTT
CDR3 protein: CASSMWNRGLDQPQHF

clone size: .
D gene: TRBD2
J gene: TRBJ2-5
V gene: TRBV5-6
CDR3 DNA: TGTGCCAGCAGTCAGACTAGCGGGGCTTCTATCATGTACCAAGAGACCCAGTACTTC
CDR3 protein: CASSQTSGASIMYQETQYF

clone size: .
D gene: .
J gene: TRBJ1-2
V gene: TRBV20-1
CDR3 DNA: TGCAGTGCTAGTGGTAGGCAGGGAACCTATGGCTACACCTTC
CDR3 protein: CSASGRQGTYGYTF

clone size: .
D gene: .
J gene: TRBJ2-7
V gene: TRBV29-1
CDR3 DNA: TGCAGCGTTCCCGGGGCTTCCTACGAGCAGTACTTC
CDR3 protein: CSVPGASYEQYF

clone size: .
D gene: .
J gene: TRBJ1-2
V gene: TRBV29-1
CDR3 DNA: TGCAGCGTTTCAACAGCTTCTAACTATGGCTACACCTTC
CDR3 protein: CSVSTASNYGYTF

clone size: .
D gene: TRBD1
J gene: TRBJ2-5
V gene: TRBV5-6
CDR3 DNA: TGTGCCAGCAGCTTGGAAGGGACAGGGTCACAAGAGACCCAGTACTTC
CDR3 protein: CASSLEGTGSQETQYF

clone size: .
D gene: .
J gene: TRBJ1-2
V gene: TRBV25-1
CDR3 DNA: TGTGCCAGCAGTGGGGACATCGATGGCTACACCTTC
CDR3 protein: CASSGDIDGYTF